This is a list of T cell receptor beta chains from one sample in a study of T-cell memory formation after mild COVID-19. TCRdb passed the 5' RACE reads through MiXCR, listing each CDR3 protein once. This sample carries 300,000 to 350,000 distinct CDR3 sequences, around 19% of them seen once, and the ten largest clones take under 25%. Sequenced: PBMCs or a T cell subset sorted from them (not recorded which). Receptor source: a man between 18 and 35 years old who had mild COVID-19 (a few samples of this study predate the infection). Cell type and time point are not known. CDR3s include the opening cysteine and the closing phenylalanine or tryptophan. D genes are given only for firm matches. Where a row states a size, it is once, few, many or the class of an expanded clone; other rows omit it.

abundance	d_gene	v_gene	len	j_gene	CDR3nt	CDR3aa
few	-	TRBV4-1	15	TRBJ1-5	TGCGCCAGCAGCCAAGATTCGGGGATTAATCAGCCCCAGCATTTT	CASSQDSGINQPQHF
-	TRBD2	TRBV11-2	17	TRBJ2-1	TGTGCCAGCAGCCGGGGGGCTAGCGGGGGTGTTTACAATGAGCAGTTCTTC	CASSRGASGGVYNEQFF
-	-	TRBV7-9	15	TRBJ1-1	TGTGCCAGCAGCTTGAGAGAGGAGATGAACACTGAAGCTTTCTTT	CASSLREEMNTEAFF
few	-	TRBV4-1	16	TRBJ2-4	TGCGCCAGCAGCCAACCCAGGGACCTAGCCAAAAACATTCAGTACTTC	CASSQPRDLAKNIQYF
few	-	TRBV6-2/TRBV6-3	15	TRBJ2-2	TGTGCCAGCAAACCGGGGGATCGAAACACCGGGGAGCTGTTTTTT	CASKPGDRNTGELFF
-	-	TRBV5-1	14	TRBJ2-3	TGCGCCAGCAGATTTCTTTCGGGATCCGATACGCAGTATTTT	CASRFLSGSDTQYF
many	-	TRBV7-9	12	TRBJ2-5	TGTGCCAGCAGCACGTACCAAGAGACCCAGTACTTC	CASSTYQETQYF
few	-	TRBV6-1	16	TRBJ1-4	TGTGCCAGCAGTTATGGACAGAGCCCAACGAATGAAAAACTGTTTTTT	CASSYGQSPTNEKLFF
-	-	TRBV6-1	14	TRBJ1-5	TGTGCCAGCACCCGAGGTGGAGGTGGTTGGCCCCAGCATTTT	CASTRGGGGWPQHF
few	-	TRBV4-1	14	TRBJ1-1	TGCGCCAGCTGGAATGGAGGGGAGAACACTGAAGCTTTCTTT	CASWNGGENTEAFF
few	-	TRBV11-2	16	TRBJ2-1	TGTGCCAGCAGCGGCGCTGGCGGGGTTACCTACAATGAGCAGTTCTTC	CASSGAGGVTYNEQFF
once	-	TRBV11-3	13	TRBJ2-1	TGTGCCAGCAGCGACCGGAACTACAATGAGCAGTTCTTC	CASSDRNYNEQFF
medium-sized	TRBD1	TRBV6-2/TRBV6-3	14	TRBJ2-1	TGTGCCAGCAGTTACTCGACAGGGGGCAATGAGCAGTTCTTC	CASSYSTGGNEQFF
few	-	TRBV9	14	TRBJ2-7	TGTGCCAGCAGCGTAGGCCGGGACTCCTACGAGCAGTACTTC	CASSVGRDSYEQYF
-	-	TRBV18	13	TRBJ2-7	TGTGCCAGCCAATCTAGTAGGTCCAACGAGCAGTACTTC	CASQSSRSNEQYF
-	-	TRBV18	15	TRBJ1-1	TGTGCCAGCTCACCATCCGACAGAGAGGGCACTGAAGCTTTCTTT	CASSPSDREGTEAFF
few	-	TRBV3-1	13	TRBJ2-7	TGTGCCAGCAGCCAAGAAGCAAGCTACGAGCAGTACTTC	CASSQEASYEQYF
-	TRBD1	TRBV7-2	14	TRBJ1-4	TGTGCCAGCAGCTCGGACAGGGGGAGTGAAAAACTGTTTTTT	CASSSDRGSEKLFF
-	-	TRBV5-1	16	TRBJ2-5	TGCGCCAGCAGCTTGGGTGGCAGGTCCGGACAAGAGACCCAGTACTTC	CASSLGGRSGQETQYF
-	TRBD1	TRBV30	13	TRBJ2-7	TGTGCCTGGAGTCGACAGGGCCCCAACGAGCAGTACTTC	CAWSRQGPNEQYF
many	TRBD1	TRBV7-2	14	TRBJ2-3	TGTGCCAGCTCCTTGGACAGGAGCACAGATACGCAGTATTTT	CASSLDRSTDTQYF
few	-	TRBV15	14	TRBJ2-2	TGTGCCACCAGCAGTACGGGATGGACCGGGGAGCTGTTTTTT	CATSSTGWTGELFF
-	-	TRBV12-3/TRBV12-4	14	TRBJ1-4	TGTGCCAGCAGTCTTGACATACGGATGGAAAAACTGTTTTTT	CASSLDIRMEKLFF
many	-	TRBV25-1	13	TRBJ1-5	TGTGCCAGCAGTGCGGCAGCCAATCAGCCCCAGCATTTT	CASSAAANQPQHF
few	-	TRBV19	15	TRBJ2-4	TGTGCCAGTAGATCATTACCTCTAGCCAAAAACATTCAGTACTTC	CASRSLPLAKNIQYF
once	TRBD1	TRBV6-1	15	TRBJ2-3	TGTGCCAGCACCATGCGGACAGGGGCGATGGATACGCAGTATTTT	CASTMRTGAMDTQYF
-	-	TRBV6-2/TRBV6-3	14	TRBJ1-1	TGTGCCAGCAGCAATCGGCCGATGAACACTGAAGCTTTCTTT	CASSNRPMNTEAFF
few	-	TRBV25-1	13	TRBJ2-3	TGTGCCAGCAGCGCGCTCTCAGAGGATACGCAGTATTTT	CASSALSEDTQYF
-	-	TRBV21-1	19	TRBJ2-7	TGTGCCAGCAGCTCCCAGGCCGAAGACCAGGTAATCCCCCTCTACGAGCAGTACTTC	CASSSQAEDQVIPLYEQYF
few	TRBD2	TRBV28	17	TRBJ2-3	TGTGCCAGCAGTTTTCAGGCCGCGCGAGCGGGGATGGTTACGCAGTATTTT	CASSFQAARAGMVTQYF
-	-	TRBV7-9	13	TRBJ1-1	TGTGCCAGCAGCCGTAGCATGGGGACTGAAGCTTTCTTT	CASSRSMGTEAFF
-	TRBD1	TRBV7-2	15	TRBJ1-2	TGTGCCAGCAGCTCAGGACAGGGCCGTAACTATGGCTACACCTTC	CASSSGQGRNYGYTF
-	-	TRBV7-9	15	TRBJ1-1	TGTGCCAGCAGCCCCCGCCTGGGAGGGAAGGGTGAAGCTTTCTTT	CASSPRLGGKGEAFF
-	-	TRBV24-1	19	TRBJ2-4	TGTGCCGCCTCCTGGTCCCGGGACACCACCGACATAGCCAAAAACATTCAGTACTTC	CAASWSRDTTDIAKNIQYF
-	-	TRBV6-1	13	TRBJ1-1	TGTGCCAGCACTCTCTGGGCAAGCACTGAAGCTTTCTTT	CASTLWASTEAFF
-	-	TRBV12-3/TRBV12-4	14	TRBJ2-5	TGTGCCAGCAGTTTAGGCCCGGGGGAAGAGACCCAGTACTTC	CASSLGPGEETQYF
-	TRBD2	TRBV12-3/TRBV12-4	18	TRBJ2-3	TGTGCCAGCAGCCAAAACTTAGGACTAGCAGACACGAGAGATACGCAGTATTTT	CASSQNLGLADTRDTQYF
many	-	TRBV20-1	13	TRBJ1-2	TGCAGTGCTCAGACAGGCCATTTCTATGGCTACACCTTC	CSAQTGHFYGYTF
-	TRBD1	TRBV30	16	TRBJ2-2	TGTGCCTGGAGTCGTCCCGGGACAGTGAACACCGGGGAGCTGTTTTTT	CAWSRPGTVNTGELFF
-	TRBD1	TRBV12-3/TRBV12-4	17	TRBJ2-1	TGTGCCAGCAGTCCACGCCGGGACAGGGGGCCGGGGGATGAGCAGTTCTTC	CASSPRRDRGPGDEQFF
-	TRBD1	TRBV5-4	14	TRBJ1-1	TGTGCCAGCAGCACCCGGGACAGAGTCTCTGAAGCTTTCTTT	CASSTRDRVSEAFF
few	-	TRBV5-5	16	TRBJ2-3	TGTGCCAGCAGCTTGCAGGCAGGGATAGTCACAGATACGCAGTATTTT	CASSLQAGIVTDTQYF
few	-	TRBV6-2/TRBV6-3	14	TRBJ2-5	TGTGCCAGCAGTCGTGACAGGTGGGGGGAGACCCAGTACTTC	CASSRDRWGETQYF
-	-	TRBV4-1	13	TRBJ2-7	TGCGCCAGCAGCCCGTTGACCTCCTACGAGCAGTACTTC	CASSPLTSYEQYF
-	-	TRBV7-2	12	TRBJ2-7	TGTGCCAGCAGCTTAAAGATCGGGGAGCAGTACTTC	CASSLKIGEQYF
-	TRBD2	TRBV6-2/TRBV6-3	16	TRBJ2-5	TGTGCCAGCAGGAGGACTAGCGGGGGCCTCGTAGAGACCCAGTACTTC	CASRRTSGGLVETQYF
-	TRBD1	TRBV3-1	12	TRBJ1-2	TGTGCCAGCTCCGGGACAGAGGGCAGCTACACCTTC	CASSGTEGSYTF
-	TRBD1	TRBV20-1	13	TRBJ2-1	TGCAGTGCTGGACAGGGGGCGCGTGATGAGCAGTTCTTC	CSAGQGARDEQFF
-	TRBD1	TRBV12-3/TRBV12-4	15	TRBJ2-2	TGTGCCAGCACCCGGACAGGGACTCGCACCGGGGAGCTGTTTTTT	CASTRTGTRTGELFF
few	-	TRBV30	13	TRBJ2-5	TGTGCCTGGAGCGGTCTAGGAGGAGAGACCCAGTACTTC	CAWSGLGGETQYF
few	-	TRBV12-3/TRBV12-4	15	TRBJ2-2	TGTGCCAGCAGGCTCATGGGGGCGGGTACCGGGGAGCTGTTTTTT	CASRLMGAGTGELFF
-	-	TRBV6-6	15	TRBJ1-1	TGTGCCAGCAACTACGGGCAGCCCGACCTCCGGGAAGCTTTCTTT	CASNYGQPDLREAFF
-	TRBD1	TRBV28	15	TRBJ1-6	TGTGCCAGCCGTTATGGACAGGGGCTTAATTCACCCCTCCACTTT	CASRYGQGLNSPLHF
few	TRBD2	TRBV20-1	14	TRBJ2-1	TGCAGTGCTCGTCCTAGCGGGGGGTATAATGAGCAGTTCTTC	CSARPSGGYNEQFF
few	-	TRBV6-2/TRBV6-3	11	TRBJ2-2	TGTGCCACCTTAGCGACCGGGGAGCTGTTTTTT	CATLATGELFF
-	-	TRBV5-1	14	TRBJ1-5	TGCGCCAGCAGCGCCACCGGAGGCAATCAGCCCCAGCATTTT	CASSATGGNQPQHF